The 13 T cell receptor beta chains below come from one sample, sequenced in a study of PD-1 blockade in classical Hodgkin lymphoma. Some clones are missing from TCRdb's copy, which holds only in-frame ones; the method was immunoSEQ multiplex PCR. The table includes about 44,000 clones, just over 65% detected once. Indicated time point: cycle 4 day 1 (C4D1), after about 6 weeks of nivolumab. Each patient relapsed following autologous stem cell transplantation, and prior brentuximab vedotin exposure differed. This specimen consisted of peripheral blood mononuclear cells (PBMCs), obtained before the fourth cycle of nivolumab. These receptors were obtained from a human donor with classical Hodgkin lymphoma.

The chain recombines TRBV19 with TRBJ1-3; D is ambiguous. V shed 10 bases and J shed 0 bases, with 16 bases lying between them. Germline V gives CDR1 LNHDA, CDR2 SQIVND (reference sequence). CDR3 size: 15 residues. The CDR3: CATPLPGFSGNTIYF. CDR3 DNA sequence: TGTGCCACACCTCTTCCAGGCTTCTCTGGAAACACCATATATTTT.

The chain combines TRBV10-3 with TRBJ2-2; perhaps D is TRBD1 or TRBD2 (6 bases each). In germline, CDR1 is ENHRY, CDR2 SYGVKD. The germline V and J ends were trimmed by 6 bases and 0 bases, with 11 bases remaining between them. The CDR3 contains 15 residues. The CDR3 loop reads CAIRRDTSNTGELFF. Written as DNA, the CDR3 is TGTGCCATCAGGCGGGACACCTCGAACACCGGGGAGCTGTTTTTT.

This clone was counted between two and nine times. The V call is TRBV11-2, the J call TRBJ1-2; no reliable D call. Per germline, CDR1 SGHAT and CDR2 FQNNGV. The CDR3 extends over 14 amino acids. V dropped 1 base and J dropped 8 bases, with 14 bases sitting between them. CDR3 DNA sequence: TGTGCCAGCAGCTTAGGAGGGAAGGGCGCCGGCTACACCTTC. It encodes CASSLGGKGAGYTF.

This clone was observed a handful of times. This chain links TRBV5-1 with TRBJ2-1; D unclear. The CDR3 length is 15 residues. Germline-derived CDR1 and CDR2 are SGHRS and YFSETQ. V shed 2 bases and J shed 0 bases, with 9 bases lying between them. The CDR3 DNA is TGCGCCAGCAGCTTCGGCGAAAGCTCCTACAATGAGCAGTTCTTC. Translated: CASSFGESSYNEQFF.

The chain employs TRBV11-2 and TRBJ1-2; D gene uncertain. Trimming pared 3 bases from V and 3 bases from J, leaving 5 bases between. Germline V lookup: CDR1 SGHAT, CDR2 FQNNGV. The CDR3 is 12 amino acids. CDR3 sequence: CASSFQDYGYTF. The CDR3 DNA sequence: TGTGCCAGCAGCTTCCAGGACTATGGCTACACCTTC.

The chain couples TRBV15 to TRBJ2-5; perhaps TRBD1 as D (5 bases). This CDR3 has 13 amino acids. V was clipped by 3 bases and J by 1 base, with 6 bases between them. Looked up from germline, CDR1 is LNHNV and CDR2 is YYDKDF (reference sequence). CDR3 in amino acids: CATSSDSQETQYF. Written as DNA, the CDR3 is TGTGCCACCAGCAGTGACAGCCAAGAGACCCAGTACTTC.

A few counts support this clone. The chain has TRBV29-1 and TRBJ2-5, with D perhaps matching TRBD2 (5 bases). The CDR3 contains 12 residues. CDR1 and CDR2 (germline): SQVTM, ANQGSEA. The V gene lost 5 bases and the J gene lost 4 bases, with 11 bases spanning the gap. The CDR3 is CSVKEVRETQYF. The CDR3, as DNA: TGCAGCGTTAAGGAGGTCCGAGAGACCCAGTACTTC.

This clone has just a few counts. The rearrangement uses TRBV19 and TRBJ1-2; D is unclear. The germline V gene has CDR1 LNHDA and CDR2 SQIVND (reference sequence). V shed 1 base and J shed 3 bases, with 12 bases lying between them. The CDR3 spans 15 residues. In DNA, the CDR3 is TGTGCCAGTAGTATAGCCCCGGACGGACACTATGGCTACACCTTC. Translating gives CASSIAPDGHYGYTF.

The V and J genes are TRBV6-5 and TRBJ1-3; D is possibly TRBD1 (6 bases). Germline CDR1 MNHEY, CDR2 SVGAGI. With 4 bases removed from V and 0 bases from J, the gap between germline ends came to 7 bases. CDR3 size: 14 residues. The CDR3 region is CASSSTGSGNTIYF. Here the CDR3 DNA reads TGTGCCAGCAGTTCGACAGGCTCTGGAAACACCATATATTTT.

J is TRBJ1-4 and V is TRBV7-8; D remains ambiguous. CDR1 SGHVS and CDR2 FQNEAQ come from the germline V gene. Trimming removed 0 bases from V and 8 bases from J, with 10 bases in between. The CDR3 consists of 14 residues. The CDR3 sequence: CASSLAETGEKLFF. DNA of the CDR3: TGTGCCAGCAGCTTAGCCGAGACGGGGGAAAAACTGTTTTTT.

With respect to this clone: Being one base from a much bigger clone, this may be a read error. The DNA of the CDR3 is TGTGCCAGCAGCTCCGGGACAGCGAACACCGGGGAGCTGTTTTTT. Its protein product is CASSSGTANTGELFF. The V call is TRBV7-8, the J call TRBJ2-2, with 7 bases lining up with TRBD1. The germline gives CDR1 SGHVS, CDR2 FQNEAQ. The CDR3 consists of 15 residues. V trimming: 4 bases; J trimming: 0 bases; junction bases outside the gene matches: 2.

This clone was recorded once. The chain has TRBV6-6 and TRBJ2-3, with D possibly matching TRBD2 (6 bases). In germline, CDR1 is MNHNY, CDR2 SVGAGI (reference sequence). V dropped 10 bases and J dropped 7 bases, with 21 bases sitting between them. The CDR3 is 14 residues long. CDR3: CATLPRGQLYTQYF. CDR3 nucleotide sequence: TGTGCCACCCTACCGCGGGGCCAGCTTTATACGCAGTATTTT.

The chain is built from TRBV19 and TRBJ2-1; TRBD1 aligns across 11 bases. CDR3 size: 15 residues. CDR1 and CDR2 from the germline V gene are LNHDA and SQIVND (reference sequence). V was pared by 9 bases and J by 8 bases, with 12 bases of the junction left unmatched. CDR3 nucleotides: TGTGCCAGCCTAGGCGGACAGGGGGCATTAGATGAGCAGTTCTTC. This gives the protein CASLGGQGALDEQFF.